One sample yielded the 10 T cell receptor beta chains listed below, sequenced in a study of T cell responses to AZD1222 COVID-19 vaccine. The protocol was immunoSEQ multiplex PCR, while the TCRdb copy is restricted to in-frame clones and leaves out a portion. This table holds about 110,000 clones, 91% found once. The sample in question was peripheral blood, obtained on day 0 of AZD1222 vaccination. The source of these receptors is an adult in good health.

The chain is built from TRBV5-8 and TRBJ2-5; maybe TRBD2 (5 bases). This CDR3 contains 14 residues. CDR1 is SGHTS, CDR2 YDEGEE, per germline. Trimming stripped 4 bases from V and 5 bases from J, with 15 bases between. DNA of the CDR3: TGTGCCAGCAGCAGAGGACTCTTGGGGGAGACCCAGTACTTC. As protein: CASSRGLLGETQYF.

V usage is TRBV20-1 and J usage is TRBJ2-1; D ambiguous. Germline loops: CDR1 DFQATT, CDR2 SNEGSKA (reference sequence). V shed 1 base and J shed 7 bases, with 5 bases lying between them. This CDR3 is 11 amino acids long. The CDR3 sequence is CSARVLNEQFF. The CDR3 DNA is TGCAGTGCTAGAGTTCTTAATGAGCAGTTCTTC.

The chain recombines TRBV6-2 or TRBV6-3 with TRBJ2-3; 7 bases fit TRBD2. The CDR3 spans 13 residues. CDR1 and CDR2 from the germline V gene are MNHEY and SVGEGT. V was pared by 5 bases and J by 5 bases, with 4 bases of the junction left unmatched. CDR3: CASSGLGGDTQYF. The CDR3 nucleotides read TGTGCCAGCAGTGGACTAGGCGGAGATACGCAGTATTTT.

The CDR3 spells CASRSEGYGYTF. CDR3 in DNA: TGTGCCAGCCGGTCAGAAGGCTATGGCTACACCTTC. This rearrangement joins TRBV19 to TRBJ1-2, with D unresolved. V dropped 9 bases and J dropped 4 bases, with 12 bases sitting between them. The germline CDR1 and CDR2 sequences are LNHDA and SQIVND (reference sequence). The CDR3 has 12 amino acids.

The chain joins TRBV5-1 to TRBJ1-2; D ambiguous. The germline V and J ends were trimmed by 4 bases and 2 bases, with 9 bases remaining between them. The CDR3 totals 13 residues. Per the germline V gene, CDR1 is SGHRS and CDR2 is YFSETQ. CDR3 in amino acids: CASSQTANYGYTF. CDR3 sequence (DNA): TGCGCCAGCAGCCAGACTGCCAACTATGGCTACACCTTC.

V gene TRBV9 combines with J gene TRBJ1-1, with a tentative D call TRBD1 (6 bases). The V gene lost 2 bases and the J gene lost 2 bases, with 10 bases spanning the gap. CDR1 SGDLS and CDR2 YYNGEE come from the germline V gene. The CDR3 totals 14 residues. The CDR3, as DNA: TGTGCCAGCAGCGTTGGGACACCAAACACTGAAGCTTTCTTT. Translated: CASSVGTPNTEAFF.

The chain combines TRBV18 with TRBJ2-3, with D hard to call. Trimming left V 2 bases short and J 0 bases short, with 12 bases between. Germline values: CDR1 KGHSH, CDR2 LQKENI. The length of the CDR3 is 16 residues. DNA of the CDR3: TGTGCCAGCTCACCATGGCCTATGAGCAGCACAGATACGCAGTATTTT. This codes for CASSPWPMSSTDTQYF. Supplemented by reference TRBV18 and TRBJ2-3, the full variable domain reads NAGVMQNPRHLVRRRGQEARLRCSPMKGHSHVYWYRQLPEEGLKFMVYLQKENIIDESGMPKERFSAEFPKEGPSILRIQQVVRGDSAAYFCASSPWPMSSTDTQYFGPGTRLTVL.

This clone occurred once. The chain uses TRBV11-3 and TRBJ2-7; TRBD1 matches at 10 bases. This CDR3 has 15 amino acids. Germline lookup yields CDR1 SGHNT and CDR2 YENEEA. Trimming cost V 5 bases and J 1 base; bases outside gene matches: 5. This chain's CDR3 is CASSPGQGESYEQYF. In DNA form, the CDR3 reads TGTGCCAGCAGCCCTGGACAGGGGGAATCCTACGAGCAGTACTTC.

This clone appeared a single time. The chain links TRBV19 to TRBJ1-2; D remains unclear. The CDR3 length is 13 residues. CDR1 and CDR2 (germline): LNHDA, SQIVND (reference sequence). V was pared by 0 bases and J by 5 bases, with 7 bases between. The CDR3 DNA is TGTGCCAGTAGTATAGAGGGGAGGTATGGCTACACCTTC. It encodes CASSIEGRYGYTF.

V usage is TRBV27 and J usage is TRBJ2-7; 8 bases fit TRBD2. V shed 3 bases and J 3 bases; nucleotides not matched to a gene: 4. The V gene's germline CDR1 is MNHEY and CDR2 SMNVEV (reference sequence). The CDR3 sequence is 14 residues long. CDR3 residues: CASSFRLAGYEQYF. DNA for the CDR3: TGTGCCAGCAGTTTCCGGCTAGCGGGCTACGAGCAGTACTTC.